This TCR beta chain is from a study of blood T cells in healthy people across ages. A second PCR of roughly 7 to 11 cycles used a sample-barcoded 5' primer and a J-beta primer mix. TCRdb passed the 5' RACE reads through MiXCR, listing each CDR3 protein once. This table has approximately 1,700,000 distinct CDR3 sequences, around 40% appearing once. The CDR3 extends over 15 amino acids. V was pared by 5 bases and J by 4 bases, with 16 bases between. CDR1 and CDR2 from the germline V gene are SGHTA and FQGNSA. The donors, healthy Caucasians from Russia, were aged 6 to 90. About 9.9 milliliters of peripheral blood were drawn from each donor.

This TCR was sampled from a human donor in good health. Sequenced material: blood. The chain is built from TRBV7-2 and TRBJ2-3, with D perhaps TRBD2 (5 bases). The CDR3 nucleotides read TGTGCCAGCAGCCCAAGAGACGGAGCGGCAGATACGCAGTATTTT. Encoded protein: CASSPRDGAADTQYF. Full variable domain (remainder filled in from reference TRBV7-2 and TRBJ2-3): GAGVSQSPSNKVTEKGKDVELRCDPISGHTALYWYRQSLGQGLEFLIYFQGNSAPDKSGLPSDRFSAERTGGSVSTLTIQRTQQEDSAVYLCASSPRDGAADTQYFGPGTRLTVL.